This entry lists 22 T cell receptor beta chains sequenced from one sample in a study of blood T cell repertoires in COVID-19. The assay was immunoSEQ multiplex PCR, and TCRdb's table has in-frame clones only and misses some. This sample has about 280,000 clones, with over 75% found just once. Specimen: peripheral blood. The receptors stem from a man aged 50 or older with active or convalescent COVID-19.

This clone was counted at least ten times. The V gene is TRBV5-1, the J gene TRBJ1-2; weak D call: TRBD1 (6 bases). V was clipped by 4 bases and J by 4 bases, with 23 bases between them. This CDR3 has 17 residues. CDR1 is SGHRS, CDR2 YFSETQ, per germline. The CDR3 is CASSPTALTGHGYGYTF. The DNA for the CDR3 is TGCGCCAGCAGCCCAACCGCCCTAACAGGGCACGGCTATGGCTACACCTTC.

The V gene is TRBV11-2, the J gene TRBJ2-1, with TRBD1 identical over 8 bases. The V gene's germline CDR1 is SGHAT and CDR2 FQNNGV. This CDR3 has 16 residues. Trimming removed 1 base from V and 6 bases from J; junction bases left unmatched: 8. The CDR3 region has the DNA TGTGCCAGCAGCTTAGGCCGGGACAGGAGACTCAATGAGCAGTTCTTC. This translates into CASSLGRDRRLNEQFF.

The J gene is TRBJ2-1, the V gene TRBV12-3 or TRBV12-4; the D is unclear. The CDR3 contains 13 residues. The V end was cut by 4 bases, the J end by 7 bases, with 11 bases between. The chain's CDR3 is CASSSPNGNEQFF. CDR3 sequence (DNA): TGTGCCAGCAGTTCCCCAAACGGGAATGAGCAGTTCTTC.

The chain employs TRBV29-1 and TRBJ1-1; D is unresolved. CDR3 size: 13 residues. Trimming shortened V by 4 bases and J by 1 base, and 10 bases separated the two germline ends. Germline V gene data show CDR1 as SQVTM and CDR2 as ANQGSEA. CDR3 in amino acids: CSVVPGPNTEAFF. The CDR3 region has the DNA TGCAGCGTTGTGCCAGGCCCGAACACTGAAGCTTTCTTT.

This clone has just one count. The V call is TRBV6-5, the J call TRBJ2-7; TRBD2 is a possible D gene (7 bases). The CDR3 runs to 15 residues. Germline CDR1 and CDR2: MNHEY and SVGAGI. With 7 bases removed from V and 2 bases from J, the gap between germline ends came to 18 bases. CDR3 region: CASTGGPGATYEQYF. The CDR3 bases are TGTGCCAGCACCGGGGGGCCGGGAGCCACCTACGAGCAGTACTTC.

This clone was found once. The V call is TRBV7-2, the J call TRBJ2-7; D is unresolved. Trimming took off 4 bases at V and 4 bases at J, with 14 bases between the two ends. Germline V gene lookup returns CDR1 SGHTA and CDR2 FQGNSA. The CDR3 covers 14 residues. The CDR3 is CASSSVGVVYEQYF. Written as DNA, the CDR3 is TGTGCCAGCAGCTCAGTGGGCGTAGTATACGAGCAGTACTTC.

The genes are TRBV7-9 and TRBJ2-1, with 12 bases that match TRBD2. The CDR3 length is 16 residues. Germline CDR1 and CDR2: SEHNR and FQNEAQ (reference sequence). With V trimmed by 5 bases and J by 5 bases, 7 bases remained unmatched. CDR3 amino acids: CASSRSGLAGNNEQFF. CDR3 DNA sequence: TGTGCCAGCAGCCGATCCGGACTAGCGGGGAACAATGAGCAGTTCTTC.

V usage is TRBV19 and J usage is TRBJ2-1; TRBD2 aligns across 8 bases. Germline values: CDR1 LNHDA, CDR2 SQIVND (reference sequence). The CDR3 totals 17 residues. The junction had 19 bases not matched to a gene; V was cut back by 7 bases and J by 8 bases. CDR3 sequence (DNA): TGTGCCAGTAAACCGATCGGCATACAGCGGGGGCACGATGAGCAGTTCTTC. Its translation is CASKPIGIQRGHDEQFF.

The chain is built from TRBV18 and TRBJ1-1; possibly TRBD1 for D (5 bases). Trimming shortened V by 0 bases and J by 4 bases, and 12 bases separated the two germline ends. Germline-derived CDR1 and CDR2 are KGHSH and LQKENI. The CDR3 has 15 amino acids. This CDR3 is CASSPPEGRGTEAFF. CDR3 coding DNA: TGTGCCAGCTCACCACCGGAGGGGAGGGGCACTGAAGCTTTCTTT. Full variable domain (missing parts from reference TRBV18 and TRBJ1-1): NAGVMQNPRHLVRRRGQEARLRCSPMKGHSHVYWYRQLPEEGLKFMVYLQKENIIDESGMPKERFSAEFPKEGPSILRIQQVVRGDSAAYFCASSPPEGRGTEAFFGQGTRLTVV.

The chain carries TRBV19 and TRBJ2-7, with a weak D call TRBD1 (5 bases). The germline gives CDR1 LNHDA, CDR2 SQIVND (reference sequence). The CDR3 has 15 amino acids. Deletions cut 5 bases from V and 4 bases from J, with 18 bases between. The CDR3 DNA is TGTGCCAGTAGTCCCCCGGCAGGGCCCACTTACGAGCAGTACTTC. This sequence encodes CASSPPAGPTYEQYF.

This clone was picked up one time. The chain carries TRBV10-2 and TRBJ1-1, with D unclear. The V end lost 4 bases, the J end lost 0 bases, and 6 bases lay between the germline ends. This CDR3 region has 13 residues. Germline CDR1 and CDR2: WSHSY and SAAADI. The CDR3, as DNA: TGCGCCAGCAGTGCACAGTTGAACACTGAAGCTTTCTTT. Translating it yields CASSAQLNTEAFF.

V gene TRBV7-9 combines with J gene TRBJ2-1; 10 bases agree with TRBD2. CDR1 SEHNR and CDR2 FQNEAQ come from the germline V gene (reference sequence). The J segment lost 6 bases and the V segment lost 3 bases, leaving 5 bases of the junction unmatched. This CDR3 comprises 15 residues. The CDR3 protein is CASSFLAGALNEQFF. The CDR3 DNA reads TGTGCCAGCAGCTTCCTAGCGGGAGCACTCAATGAGCAGTTCTTC.

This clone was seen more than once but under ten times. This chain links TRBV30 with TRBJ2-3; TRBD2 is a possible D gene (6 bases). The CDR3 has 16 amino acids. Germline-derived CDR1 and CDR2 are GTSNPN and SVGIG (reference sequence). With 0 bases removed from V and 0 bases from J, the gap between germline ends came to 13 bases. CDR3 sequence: CAWSVRREYSTDTQYF. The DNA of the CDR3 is TGTGCCTGGAGTGTAAGGAGGGAATACAGCACAGATACGCAGTATTTT.

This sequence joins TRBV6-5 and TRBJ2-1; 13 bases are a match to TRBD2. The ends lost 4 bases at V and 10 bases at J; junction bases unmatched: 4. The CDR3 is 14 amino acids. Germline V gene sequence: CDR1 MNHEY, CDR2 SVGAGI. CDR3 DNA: TGTGCCAGCAGTTGGACTAGCGGGAGTCCGGAGCAGTTCTTC. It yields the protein CASSWTSGSPEQFF.

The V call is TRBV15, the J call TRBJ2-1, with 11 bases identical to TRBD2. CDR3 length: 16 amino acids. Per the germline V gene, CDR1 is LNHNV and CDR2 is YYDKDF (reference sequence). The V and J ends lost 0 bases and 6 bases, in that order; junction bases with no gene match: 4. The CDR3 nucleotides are TGTGCCACCAGCAGAGATCTAGCGGGAGGCCTCAATGAGCAGTTCTTC. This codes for CATSRDLAGGLNEQFF.

CDR3 protein: CASSQDAVVAGGLGANEQYF. Written as DNA, the CDR3 is TGTGCCAGCAGCCAAGATGCGGTGGTAGCGGGAGGGTTAGGGGCCAACGAGCAGTACTTC. The chain uses TRBV4-2 and TRBJ2-7, with TRBD2 identical over 11 bases. The CDR3 sequence is 20 residues long. V was clipped by 0 bases and J by 5 bases; unmatched bases: 18. From germline, CDR1 is LGHNA and CDR2 YNFKEQ.

For the CDR3, the DNA is TGTGCCAGCACGTTGGCTGAAACAGATACGCAGTATTTT. Translating it yields CASTLAETDTQYF. The chain joins TRBV12-3 or TRBV12-4 to TRBJ2-3; D unclear. The CDR3 is 13 residues long. Trimming cost V 7 bases and J 3 bases, with 11 bases left between them.

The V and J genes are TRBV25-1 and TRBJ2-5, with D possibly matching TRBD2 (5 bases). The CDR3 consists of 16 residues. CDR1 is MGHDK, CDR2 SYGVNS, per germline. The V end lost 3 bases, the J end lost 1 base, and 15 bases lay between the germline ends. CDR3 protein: CASSDEEPGIQETQYF. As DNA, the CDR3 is TGTGCCAGCAGTGACGAGGAACCGGGAATCCAAGAGACCCAGTACTTC.

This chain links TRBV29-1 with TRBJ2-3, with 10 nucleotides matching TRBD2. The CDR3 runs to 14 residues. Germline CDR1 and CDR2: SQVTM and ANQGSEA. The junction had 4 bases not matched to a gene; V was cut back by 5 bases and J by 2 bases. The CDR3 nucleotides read TGCAGCGTTAGGACTAGCGGTACCACAGATACGCAGTATTTT. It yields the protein CSVRTSGTTDTQYF.

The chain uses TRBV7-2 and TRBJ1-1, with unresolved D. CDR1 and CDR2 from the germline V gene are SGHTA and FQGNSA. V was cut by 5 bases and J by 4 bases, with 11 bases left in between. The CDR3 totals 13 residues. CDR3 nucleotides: TGTGCCAGCAGCCCGGAATCGGGCACTGAAGCTTTCTTT. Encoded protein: CASSPESGTEAFF.

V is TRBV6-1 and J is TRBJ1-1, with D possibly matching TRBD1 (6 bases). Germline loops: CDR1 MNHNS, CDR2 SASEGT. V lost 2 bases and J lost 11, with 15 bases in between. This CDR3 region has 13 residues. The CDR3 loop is CASSESGRGSAFF. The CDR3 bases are TGTGCCAGCAGTGAAAGTGGCAGGGGATCTGCTTTCTTT.

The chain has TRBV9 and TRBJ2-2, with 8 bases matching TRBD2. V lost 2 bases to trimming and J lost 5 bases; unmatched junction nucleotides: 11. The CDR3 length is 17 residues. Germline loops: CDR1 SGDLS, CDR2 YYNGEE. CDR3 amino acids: CASSVGRGALRTGELFF. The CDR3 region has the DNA TGTGCCAGCAGCGTCGGGCGGGGGGCGTTGAGGACCGGGGAGCTGTTTTTT.